One and the same sample provided the 26 T cell receptor beta chains below, sequenced in a study of beta chain features in type 1 diabetes. Every isolated RNA sample was fully reverse transcribed, so sequencing captured expressed TCRB transcripts. This table comes from immunoSEQ multiplex PCR, and its TCRdb copy is limited to in-frame clones, with some not included. The sample contains 300,000 to 400,000 clones, 7% to 9% of which appear only once. Sequencing input: central memory CD4+ T cells from blood. These receptor sequences come from a young woman in good health.

This clone has at least ten counts. The genes are TRBV7-2 and TRBJ2-5, with D unresolved. The CDR3 totals 13 residues. Trimming left V 1 base short and J 5 bases short, with 8 bases between. CDR1 and CDR2 from the germline V gene are SGHTA and FQGNSA. In DNA, the CDR3 is TGTGCCAGCAGCTTAGAGAATAGGGAGACCCAGTACTTC. Protein product: CASSLENRETQYF.

This clone was picked up a small number of times. The chain joins TRBV7-9 to TRBJ1-1; unclear D gene. The CDR3 contains 13 residues. Trimming left V 3 bases short and J 0 bases short, with 5 bases between. CDR1 and CDR2 from the germline V gene are SEHNR and FQNEAQ (reference sequence). CDR3 bases: TGTGCCAGCAGCTTGGGGATGAACACTGAAGCTTTCTTT. This codes for CASSLGMNTEAFF. The full variable domain, in which reference TRBV7-9 and TRBJ1-1 provide the parts outside the CDR3, is DTGVSQNPRHKITKRGQNVTFRCDPISEHNRLYWYRQTLGQGPEFLTYFQNEAQLEKSRLLSDRFSAERPKGSFSTLEIQRTEQGDSAMYLCASSLGMNTEAFFGQGTRLTVV.

This clone was seen more than once but under ten times. The chain recombines TRBV6-5 with TRBJ1-4; D is unclear. Trimming removed 1 base at V and 8 bases at J, with 8 bases between. The germline V gene has CDR1 MNHEY and CDR2 SVGAGI. This CDR3 contains 13 residues. CDR3 in amino acids: CASSYFGSEKLFF. The CDR3 bases are TGTGCCAGCAGTTACTTCGGGTCCGAAAAACTGTTTTTT.

This clone has a handful of counts. The CDR3: CASSQIGSGSYNEQFF. DNA of the CDR3: TGCGCCAGCAGCCAAATCGGCTCAGGCTCCTACAATGAGCAGTTCTTC. The chain combines TRBV4-3 with TRBJ2-1; D uncertain. This CDR3 comprises 16 residues. V was shortened by 2 bases and J by 0 bases, with 11 bases between the two germline ends. Germline V gene sequence: CDR1 LGHNA, CDR2 YSLEER.

The gene calls are TRBV6-5 and TRBJ2-1; 10 bases agree with TRBD2. Germline CDR1 and CDR2: MNHEY and SVGAGI. With 8 bases clipped from V and 16 bases from J, the junction kept 11 bases outside the gene matches. This CDR3 has 12 residues. For the CDR3, the DNA is TGTGCCAGCGGGGCTAGCGGGAGTCCCCGTTTCTTC. This encodes CASGASGSPRFF.

This clone was found a few times. The rearrangement links TRBV5-4 to TRBJ2-7; possible D gene TRBD1, 6 bases. The germline V and J ends were trimmed by 2 bases and 4 bases, with 13 bases remaining between them. The CDR3 covers 14 residues. In germline, CDR1 is SGHNT, CDR2 YYREEE (reference sequence). The CDR3 sequence is CASSFGLQGYEQYF. CDR3 bases: TGTGCCAGCAGCTTTGGGCTCCAGGGGTACGAGCAGTACTTC.

CDR3 sequence: CASSRRLGSGANVLTF. As DNA, the CDR3 is TGTGCCAGCAGCCGCCGATTAGGCTCTGGGGCCAACGTCCTGACTTTC. This chain connects TRBV5-8 to TRBJ2-6; D is unclear. V shed 4 bases and J shed 0 bases, with 11 bases lying between them. CDR3 length: 16 residues. The germline CDR1 and CDR2 sequences are SGHTS and YDEGEE.

The table lists this clone with a few counts. The CDR3 nucleotides read TGTGCCAGCAGAAGGGAAGCCGGGACGAGAAATGAAAAACTGTTTTTT. Its translation: CASRREAGTRNEKLFF. The chain employs TRBV6-6 and TRBJ1-4, with TRBD1 as a possible D gene (5 bases). Trimming stripped 6 bases from V and 5 bases from J, with 19 bases between. Germline-derived CDR1 and CDR2 are MNHNY and SVGAGI (reference sequence). This CDR3 is 16 amino acids long.

The V and J genes are TRBV5-4 and TRBJ2-1, with 12 nucleotides matching TRBD2. Germline assignment: CDR1 SGHNT and CDR2 YYREEE (reference sequence). This CDR3 has 16 amino acids. Losses at the gene ends were 0 bases for V and 8 bases for J; bases not matched to a gene: 6. CDR3 nucleotide sequence: TGTGCCAGCAGCTTGGGTGGGACTAGCGGGCTCTATGAGCAGTTCTTC. Protein sequence: CASSLGGTSGLYEQFF.

The sample holds a few counts of this clone. The CDR3 sequence: CASTSAFYEAFF. CDR3 nucleotides: TGTGCCAGCACTTCCGCCTTTTATGAAGCTTTCTTT. The rearrangement joins TRBV6-1 to TRBJ1-1; D remains ambiguous. The CDR3 totals 12 residues. The germline V gene encodes CDR1 MNHNS and CDR2 SASEGT. V was trimmed by 7 bases and J by 7 bases, leaving 13 bases between them.

This clone was counted only a few times. The V gene is TRBV20-1, the J gene TRBJ1-3; D is uncertain. Germline V CDR1 and CDR2: DFQATT, SNEGSKA (reference sequence). The CDR3 sequence is 10 residues long. The V end lost 5 bases, the J end lost 15 bases, and 14 bases lay between the germline ends. The chain's CDR3 is CSAGPRVKYF. CDR3 coding DNA: TGCAGTGCTGGGCCGCGGGTGAAATATTTT.

The sample holds one count of this clone. This chain connects TRBV6-5 to TRBJ2-7; 13 bases are shared with TRBD2. Trimming removed 0 bases from V and 4 bases from J; junction bases left unmatched: 3. Germline V gene data show CDR1 as MNHEY and CDR2 as SVGAGI. This CDR3 has 16 amino acids. In nucleotides, the CDR3 is TGTGCCAGCAGTTACTCCGCGACTAGCGGGAGGTACGAGCAGTACTTC. Residues: CASSYSATSGRYEQYF.

J is TRBJ2-1 and V is TRBV19, with D unresolved. The CDR3 sequence is 15 residues long. V lost 0 bases, J lost 1 base, and 7 bases lay in between. Germline V gene sequence: CDR1 LNHDA, CDR2 SQIVND (reference sequence). CDR3 amino acids: CASSIDKGSYNEQFF. The CDR3 region has the DNA TGTGCCAGTAGTATAGATAAGGGATCCTACAATGAGCAGTTCTTC.

This clone occurred a few times. The CDR3 DNA is TGTGCCAGCAGTCGACCCAACTCTGGGGCCAACGTCCTGACTTTC. It encodes CASSRPNSGANVLTF. J is TRBJ2-6 and V is TRBV28; D not certain. CDR1 is MDHEN, CDR2 SYDVKM, per germline. The CDR3 loop spans 15 amino acids. The V end was cut by 5 bases, the J end by 0 bases, with 8 bases between.

This chain links TRBV2 with TRBJ1-5, with D tentatively TRBD1 (6 bases). Germline V lookup: CDR1 SNHLY, CDR2 FYNNEI. The CDR3 contains 15 residues. V shed 2 bases and J shed 1 base, with 9 bases lying between them. CDR3 protein: CASSELGQSNQPQHF. The CDR3 DNA reads as TGTGCCAGCAGTGAATTAGGACAGAGCAATCAGCCCCAGCATTTT.

The genes are TRBV6-6 and TRBJ2-5, with D perhaps TRBD1 or TRBD2 (5 bases each). Germline CDR1 is MNHNY and CDR2 is SVGAGI (reference sequence). This CDR3 is built from 13 residues. V gave up 7 bases and J gave up 3 bases, with 12 bases separating them. CDR3 DNA sequence: TGTGCCAGCACCCCATTGGGGGAAGAGACCCAGTACTTC. This sequence encodes CASTPLGEETQYF.

This clone was found many times. The chain is built from TRBV5-8 and TRBJ1-1; D is possibly TRBD1 (5 bases). V was shortened by 6 bases and J by 1 base, with 16 bases between the two germline ends. The CDR3 loop spans 15 amino acids. The germline V gene encodes CDR1 SGHTS and CDR2 YDEGEE. CDR3 protein: CASTPATDKNTEAFF. The CDR3 DNA reads TGTGCCAGCACCCCGGCAACGGACAAGAACACTGAAGCTTTCTTT.

The V and J genes are TRBV7-3 and TRBJ2-1, with 9 bases aligning to TRBD2. The CDR3 runs 16 residues. CDR1 is SGHTA, CDR2 FQGTGA, per germline. After removal of 1 base from V and 10 bases from J, the junction contained 11 bases not matched to a gene. The CDR3 reads CASSLRGSGSSLEQFF. Here the CDR3 DNA reads TGTGCCAGCAGCTTAAGGGGTAGCGGGAGTTCGTTGGAGCAGTTCTTC.

The table lists this clone with many counts. The J gene is TRBJ2-3, the V gene TRBV14, with D tentatively TRBD2 (5 bases). Germline V gene data show CDR1 as SGHDN and CDR2 as FVKESK. Trimming stripped 0 bases from V and 9 bases from J, with 10 bases between. CDR3 size: 13 residues. CDR3 protein: CASSQEYRGTQYF. CDR3 sequence (DNA): TGTGCCAGCAGCCAAGAATACAGAGGGACGCAGTATTTT.

In this sample, this clone turned up a few times. CDR3 in DNA: TGTGCCAGCAGATCCGGGACTAGCGGAGATACGCAGTATTTT. It encodes CASRSGTSGDTQYF. The rearrangement links TRBV5-6 to TRBJ2-3; 11 nucleotides match TRBD2. The CDR3 sequence is 14 residues long. From germline, CDR1 is SGHDT and CDR2 YYEEEE. Trimming at V came to 5 bases and at J to 5 bases, leaving 4 bases not matched to a gene. Drawing the rest from reference TRBV5-6 and TRBJ2-3, the complete variable domain is DAGVTQSPTHLIKTRGQQVTLRCSPKSGHDTVSWYQQALGQGPQFIFQYYEEEERQRGNFPDRFSGHQFPNYSSELNVNALLLGDSALYLCASRSGTSGDTQYFGPGTRLTVL.

The genes are TRBV6-5 and TRBJ2-1, with unresolved D. Germline values: CDR1 MNHEY, CDR2 SVGAGI. Between the trimmed V and J ends, which lost 7 bases and 8 bases, there was a span of 18 bases. The CDR3 contains 14 residues. The CDR3 DNA reads TGTGCCAGCAACCGACGAGGCCGGCAGGATGAGCAGTTCTTC. Protein sequence: CASNRRGRQDEQFF.

This rearrangement joins TRBV12-5 to TRBJ2-7; D is ambiguous. V lost 5 bases to trimming and J lost 6 bases, with 11 bases between them. This CDR3 region has 12 residues. In germline, CDR1 is LGHNT, CDR2 FRNRAP. CDR3 in DNA: TGTGCTAGTGGTCCTGCTTGGGGCGAGCAGTACTTC. Its translation: CASGPAWGEQYF.

The rearrangement links TRBV5-4 to TRBJ2-5; TRBD2 matches 10 bases. Germline trimming cut 6 bases from V and 5 bases from J; bases unmatched to any gene: 10. Germline V gives CDR1 SGHNT, CDR2 YYREEE (reference sequence). The CDR3 runs to 15 residues. CDR3 residues: CASTSKREGRETQYF. Written as DNA, the CDR3 is TGTGCCAGCACCTCAAAGCGGGAGGGTCGGGAGACCCAGTACTTC.

The V gene is TRBV28, the J gene TRBJ1-5, with D hard to call. The V end lost 2 bases, the J end lost 2 bases, and 19 bases lay between the germline ends. This CDR3 is built from 18 residues. CDR1 and CDR2 from the germline V gene are MDHEN and SYDVKM. CDR3 DNA: TGTGCCAGCAGTTTACTGCCCCAGAGCTTAGTAGGCAATCAGCCCCAGCATTTT. Residues: CASSLLPQSLVGNQPQHF.

This clone was detected a few times. The V and J genes are TRBV15 and TRBJ2-5; D is unclear. Germline V CDR1 and CDR2: LNHNV, YYDKDF (reference sequence). V gave up 0 bases and J gave up 2 bases, with 4 bases separating them. This CDR3 has 13 amino acids. The CDR3 nucleotides read TGTGCCACCAGCAGAGATACACAAGAGACCCAGTACTTC. It codes for CATSRDTQETQYF.

The chain uses TRBV7-3 and TRBJ2-2; D remains ambiguous. The CDR3 runs to 13 residues. CDR1 SGHTA and CDR2 FQGTGA come from the germline V gene. The ends were cut back, 6 bases at V and 6 bases at J, with 11 bases in the middle. DNA for the CDR3: TGTGCCAGCAGGGGTTTGTCGGCCGGGGAGCTGTTTTTT. Protein sequence: CASRGLSAGELFF.